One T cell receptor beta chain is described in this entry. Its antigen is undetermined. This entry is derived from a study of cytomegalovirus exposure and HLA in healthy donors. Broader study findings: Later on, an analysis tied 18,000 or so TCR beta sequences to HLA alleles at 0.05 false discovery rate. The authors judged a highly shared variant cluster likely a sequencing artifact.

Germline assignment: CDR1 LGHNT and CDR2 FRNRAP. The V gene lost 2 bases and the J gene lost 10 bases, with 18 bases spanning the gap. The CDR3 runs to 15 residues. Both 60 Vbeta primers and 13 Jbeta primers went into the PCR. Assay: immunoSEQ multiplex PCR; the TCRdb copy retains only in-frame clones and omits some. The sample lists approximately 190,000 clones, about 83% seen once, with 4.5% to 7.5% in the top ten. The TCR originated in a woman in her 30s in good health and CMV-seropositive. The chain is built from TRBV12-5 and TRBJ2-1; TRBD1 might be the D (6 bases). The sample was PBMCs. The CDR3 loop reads CASGLSQGPYGEQFF. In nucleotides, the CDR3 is TGTGCTAGTGGTTTGTCACAGGGACCCTACGGGGAGCAGTTCTTC. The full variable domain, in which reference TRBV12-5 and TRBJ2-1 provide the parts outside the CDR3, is DARVTQTPRHKVTEMGQEVTMRCQPILGHNTVFWYRQTMMQGLELLAYFRNRAPLDDSGMPKDRFSAEMPDATLATLKIQPSEPRDSAVYFCASGLSQGPYGEQFFGPGTRLTVL.